The rows below give T cell receptor beta chains drawn from one sample of a study of cytomegalovirus exposure and HLA in healthy donors. Some clones are missing from TCRdb's copy, which holds only in-frame ones; the method was immunoSEQ multiplex PCR. The sample has fewer than 200,000 clones, 84% seen once. The material sequenced was PBMCs. The source is a young man in good health and CMV-seronegative. Each CDR3 is given with its conserved first and last residue. A D gene is named only where the DNA matches it firmly. Rows may omit the clone size; those that give it use once, few, many or a size class.

V gene: TRBV10-3; clone size: NA; J gene: TRBJ2-7; D gene: TRBD2; CDR3 DNA: TGTGCCATCAGTGGACAGACTAGCGGGGGAACCTACGAGCAGTACTTC; CDR3 protein: CAISGQTSGGTYEQYF
V gene: TRBV5-4; clone size: NA; J gene: TRBJ2-2; D gene: NA; CDR3 DNA: TGTGCCAGCAGCTTGGTAGTCGGTGACACCGGGGAGCTGTTTTTT; CDR3 protein: CASSLVVGDTGELFF
V gene: TRBV7-2; clone size: NA; J gene: TRBJ2-1; D gene: TRBD2; CDR3 DNA: TGTGCCAGCAGCTCCACCTCTAGCGGGAGGTCTGAGCAGTTCTTC; CDR3 protein: CASSSTSSGRSEQFF
V gene: TRBV6-5; clone size: NA; J gene: TRBJ2-6; D gene: NA; CDR3 DNA: TGTGCCAGCAGTTCACTCTCTGGGGCCAACGTCCTGACTTTC; CDR3 protein: CASSSLSGANVLTF
V gene: TRBV15; clone size: NA; J gene: TRBJ1-2; D gene: NA; CDR3 DNA: TGTGCCACCAGCAGAGGTGGGGAGAGCTATGGCTACACCTTC; CDR3 protein: CATSRGGESYGYTF
V gene: TRBV6-1; clone size: NA; J gene: TRBJ2-1; D gene: NA; CDR3 DNA: TGTGCCAGCAGTGTTACGGCTAGCGTGCTCGATGAGCAGTTCTTC; CDR3 protein: CASSVTASVLDEQFF
V gene: TRBV11-2; clone size: NA; J gene: TRBJ2-1; D gene: NA; CDR3 DNA: TGTGCCAGCAGCTTAGATCTAGTGGCTGAGCAGTTCTTC; CDR3 protein: CASSLDLVAEQFF
V gene: TRBV5-5; clone size: NA; J gene: TRBJ1-4; D gene: NA; CDR3 DNA: TGTGCCAGCAGCGTCGGGACTCCTGCAACTAATGAAAAACTGTTTTTT; CDR3 protein: CASSVGTPATNEKLFF
V gene: TRBV7-2; clone size: NA; J gene: TRBJ1-2; D gene: NA; CDR3 DNA: TGTGCCAGCAGCTTAAGGGGGTGGACCTATGGCTACACCTTC; CDR3 protein: CASSLRGWTYGYTF
V gene: TRBV28; clone size: NA; J gene: TRBJ1-5; D gene: NA; CDR3 DNA: TGTGCCAGCAGTTTGGTTTCGGGAACTACCCATAGCAATCAGCCCCAGCATTTT; CDR3 protein: CASSLVSGTTHSNQPQHF
V gene: TRBV30; clone size: NA; J gene: TRBJ2-5; D gene: NA; CDR3 DNA: TGTGCCTGGAGCCAATTAGGGGGGGAAGAGACCCAGTACTTC; CDR3 protein: CAWSQLGGEETQYF
V gene: TRBV4-2; clone size: few; J gene: TRBJ2-7; D gene: TRBD1; CDR3 DNA: TGTGCCAGCAGCCCCGGGACAGTTGATTACGAGCAGTACTTC; CDR3 protein: CASSPGTVDYEQYF
V gene: TRBV4-1; clone size: NA; J gene: TRBJ2-5; D gene: TRBD1; CDR3 DNA: TGCGCCAGCAGCCTCGGGCAGGGGGCGAGGGAGACCCAGTACTTC; CDR3 protein: CASSLGQGARETQYF
V gene: TRBV15; clone size: once; J gene: TRBJ2-7; D gene: TRBD2; CDR3 DNA: TGTGCCACCAGCAGAGCTGGCGGGAGGTCCTACGAGCAGTACTTC; CDR3 protein: CATSRAGGRSYEQYF
V gene: TRBV7-6; clone size: NA; J gene: TRBJ2-7; D gene: TRBD1; CDR3 DNA: TGTGCCAGCAGCTTCCGACAGGGGACCTACGAGCAGTACTTC; CDR3 protein: CASSFRQGTYEQYF
V gene: TRBV9; clone size: NA; J gene: TRBJ2-1; D gene: TRBD2; CDR3 DNA: TGTGCCAGCAGCGTAGGACTAGCGGGGAACAATGAGCAGTTCTTC; CDR3 protein: CASSVGLAGNNEQFF
V gene: TRBV11-2; clone size: NA; J gene: TRBJ2-7; D gene: TRBD2; CDR3 DNA: TGTGCCAGCAGCTTCCGGACGGGACTAGCGAAAGACGAGCAGTACTTC; CDR3 protein: CASSFRTGLAKDEQYF
V gene: TRBV6-5; clone size: NA; J gene: TRBJ1-6; D gene: TRBD1; CDR3 DNA: TGTGCCAGCAGCCAGACAGGGTCGGGGAATTCACCCCTCCACTTT; CDR3 protein: CASSQTGSGNSPLHF
V gene: TRBV19; clone size: NA; J gene: TRBJ2-7; D gene: NA; CDR3 DNA: TGTGCCAGTAGTCTGCGGGCGCCGCCCTACGAGCAGTACTTC; CDR3 protein: CASSLRAPPYEQYF
V gene: TRBV19; clone size: NA; J gene: TRBJ1-2; D gene: TRBD1; CDR3 DNA: TGTGCCAGTAGTCCCCGACGGGACAGGGGGAACTATGGCTACACCTTC; CDR3 protein: CASSPRRDRGNYGYTF
V gene: TRBV5-1; clone size: NA; J gene: TRBJ2-7; D gene: NA; CDR3 DNA: TGCGCCAGCAGCCCATCAAGGGGCAGCTCCTACGAGCAGTACTTC; CDR3 protein: CASSPSRGSSYEQYF
V gene: TRBV18; clone size: NA; J gene: TRBJ1-1; D gene: TRBD1; CDR3 DNA: TGTGCCAGCTCACCATGGTCGGGGACAGGGGCACCGAACACTGAAGCTTTCTTT; CDR3 protein: CASSPWSGTGAPNTEAFF
V gene: TRBV27; clone size: few; J gene: TRBJ2-6; D gene: TRBD1; CDR3 DNA: TGTGCCAGCAGTTGGACAGGTGGGGCCAACGTCCTGACTTTC; CDR3 protein: CASSWTGGANVLTF